This TCR beta chain was profiled in a study of blood T cell repertoires in COVID-19. At the level of the study: From the United States, Italy and Spain came samples of acute and convalescent COVID-19. PBMCs, B-cell-depleted T cells, or T cells provided the cDNA or gDNA that made up the material.

Germline V gene sequence: CDR1 SGHDN, CDR2 FVKESK. CDR3 length equals 17 residues. J was trimmed by 4 bases and V by 4 bases; bases with no gene match: 9. Methods used by the authors: Researchers report that nucleated cell counts were estimated from reference gene primer amplification. Only in-frame clones appear in the TCRdb table, and some are missing; sequencing was by immunoSEQ multiplex PCR. That table is the source of V, J and clone size, and D and trimming were worked out from the DNA. This sample has about 210,000 clones, with about 92% found just once. The sequenced material came from peripheral blood. This clonotype was obtained from a man aged 25 to 40 with acute or convalescent COVID-19. The chain uses TRBV14 and TRBJ2-1, with 11 bases lining up with TRBD2. Here the CDR3 DNA reads TGTGCCAGCAGCCCCCCCCGGACTAGCGGGCTTTACAATGAGCAGTTCTTC. Protein sequence: CASSPPRTSGLYNEQFF.